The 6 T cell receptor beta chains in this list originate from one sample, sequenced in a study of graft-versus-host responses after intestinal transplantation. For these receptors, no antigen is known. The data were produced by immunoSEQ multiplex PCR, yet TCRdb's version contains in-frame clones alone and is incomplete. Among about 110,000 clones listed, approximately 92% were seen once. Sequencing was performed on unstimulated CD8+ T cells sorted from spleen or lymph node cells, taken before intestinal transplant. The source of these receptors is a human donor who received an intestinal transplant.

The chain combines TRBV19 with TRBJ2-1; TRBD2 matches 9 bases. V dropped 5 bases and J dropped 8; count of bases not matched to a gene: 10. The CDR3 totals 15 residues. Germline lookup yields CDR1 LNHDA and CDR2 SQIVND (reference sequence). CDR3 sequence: CASSFASGNWYEQFF. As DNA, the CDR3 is TGTGCCAGTAGTTTTGCTAGCGGGAACTGGTATGAGCAGTTCTTC.

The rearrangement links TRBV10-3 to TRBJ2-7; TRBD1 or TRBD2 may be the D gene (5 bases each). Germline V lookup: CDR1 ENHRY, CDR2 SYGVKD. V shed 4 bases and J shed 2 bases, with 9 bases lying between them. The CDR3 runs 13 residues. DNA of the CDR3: TGTGCCATCAGTGTAAGGGACCCCTACGAGCAGTACTTC. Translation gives CAISVRDPYEQYF.

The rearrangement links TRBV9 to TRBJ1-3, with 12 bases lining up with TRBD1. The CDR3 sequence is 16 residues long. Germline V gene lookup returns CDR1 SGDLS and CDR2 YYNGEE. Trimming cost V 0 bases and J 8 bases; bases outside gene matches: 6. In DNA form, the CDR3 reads TGTGCCAGCAGCGTAGTCGGGACAGGGGGCTTTGACACCATATATTTT. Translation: CASSVVGTGGFDTIYF.

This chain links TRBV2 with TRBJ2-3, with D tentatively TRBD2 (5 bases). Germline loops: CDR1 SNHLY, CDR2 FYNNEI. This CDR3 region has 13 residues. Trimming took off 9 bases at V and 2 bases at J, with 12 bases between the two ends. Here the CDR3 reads CAREADFTDTQYF. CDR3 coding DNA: TGTGCCAGAGAAGCGGATTTCACAGATACGCAGTATTTT.

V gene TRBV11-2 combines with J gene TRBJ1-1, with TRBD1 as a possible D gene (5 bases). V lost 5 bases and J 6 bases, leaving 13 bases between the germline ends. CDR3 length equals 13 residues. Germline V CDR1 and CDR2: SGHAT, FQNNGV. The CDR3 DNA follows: TGTGCCAGCAGCACTGATCAGGGCGCTGAAGCTTTCTTT. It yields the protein CASSTDQGAEAFF.

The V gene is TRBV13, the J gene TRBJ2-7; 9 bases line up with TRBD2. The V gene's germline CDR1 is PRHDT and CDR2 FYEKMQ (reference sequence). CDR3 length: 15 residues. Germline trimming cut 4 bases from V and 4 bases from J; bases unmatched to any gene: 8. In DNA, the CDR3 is TGTGCCAGCAGCTACGGAGCGGGAGGTTCTTACGAGCAGTACTTC. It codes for CASSYGAGGSYEQYF.